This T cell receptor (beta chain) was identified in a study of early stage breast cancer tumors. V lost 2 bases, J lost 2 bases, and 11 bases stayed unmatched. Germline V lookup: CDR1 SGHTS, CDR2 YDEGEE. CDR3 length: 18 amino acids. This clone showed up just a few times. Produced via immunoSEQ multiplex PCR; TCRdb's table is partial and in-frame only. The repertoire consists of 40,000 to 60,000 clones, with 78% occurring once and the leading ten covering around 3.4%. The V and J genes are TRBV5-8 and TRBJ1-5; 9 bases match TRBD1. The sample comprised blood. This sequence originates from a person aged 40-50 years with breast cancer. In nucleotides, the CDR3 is TGTGCCAGCAGCTTTCTAATGGGACAGGGACGCGGCAATCAGCCCCAGCATTTT. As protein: CASSFLMGQGRGNQPQHF.